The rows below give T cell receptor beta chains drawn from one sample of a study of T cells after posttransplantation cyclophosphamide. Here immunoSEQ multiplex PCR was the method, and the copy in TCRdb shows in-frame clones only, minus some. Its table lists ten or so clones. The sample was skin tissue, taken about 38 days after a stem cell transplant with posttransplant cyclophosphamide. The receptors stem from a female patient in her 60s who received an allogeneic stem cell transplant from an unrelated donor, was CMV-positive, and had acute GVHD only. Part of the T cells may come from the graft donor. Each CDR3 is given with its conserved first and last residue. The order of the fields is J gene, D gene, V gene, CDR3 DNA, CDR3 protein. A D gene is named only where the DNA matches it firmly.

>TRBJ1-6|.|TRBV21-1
TGTGCCAGCAGGGTTAATGTAGCTACACTACATCATAATTCACCCCTCCACTTT
CASRVNVATLHHNSPLHF
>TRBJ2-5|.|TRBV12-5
TGTGCTAGTGGTTTAATAGGGGGAGAGACCCAGTACTTC
CASGLIGGETQYF
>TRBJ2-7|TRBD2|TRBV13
TGTGCCAGCAGCTTGGGGGGGGTCGGATCCTACGAGCAGTACTTC
CASSLGGVGSYEQYF
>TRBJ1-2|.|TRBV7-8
TGTGCCAGCAGCCGCGATGGGCTTACCCGAAAGACCTATGGCTACACCTTC
CASSRDGLTRKTYGYTF